This TCR beta chain was captured in a study of blood T cells in healthy people across ages. J lost 6 bases, V lost 6 bases, and 17 bases had no gene match. This CDR3 has 16 residues. CDR1 is DFQATT, CDR2 SNEGSKA, per germline (reference sequence). This clonotype was seen many times. The authors ran a second PCR of about 7 to 11 cycles using a sample-barcoded 5' primer and a J-beta primer mix. TCRdb called the 5' RACE reads again in MiXCR, with one record for every CDR3 protein. The profile covers some 900,000 distinct CDR3 sequences, with under 30% appearing a single time and roughly 17% taken by the ten largest.

This receptor was obtained from a woman aged 80 or over in good health. V is TRBV20-1 and J is TRBJ2-1, with TRBD2 matching 7 bases. The sample consisted of blood. The CDR3 DNA reads as TGCAGTGCCCTCGTCGGGGGGACCGCTTACGGCAATGAGCAGTTCTTC. Translating it yields CSALVGGTAYGNEQFF.